This TCR beta chain is from a study of CD8 T cells in Susac syndrome. Looked up from germline, CDR1 is MNHNS and CDR2 is SASEGT. V lost 7 bases and J 4 bases, leaving 20 bases between the germline ends. CDR3 length: 16 amino acids. An amount of RNA that ranged from 0.5 to 1 ug was reverse transcribed with random hexamers. Amplification of TCR beta CDR3 by immunoSEQ multiplex PCR spanned 54 Vbeta and 13 Jbeta. Via MiXCR, TCRdb re-called the immunoSEQ multiplex PCR reads, giving one row per CDR3 protein. The table lists about 160,000 distinct CDR3 sequences, around 90% of them singletons, with around 0.087% in the top ten.

This chain connects TRBV6-1 to TRBJ1-5, with D unresolved. The material sequenced was CD4+ T cells from PBMCs. This clonotype was sampled from a human donor in good health. As DNA, the CDR3 is TGTGCCAGCACCCTGTCCTCTTCCCTGGGGAATCAGCCCCAGCATTTT. It specifies CASTLSSSLGNQPQHF.